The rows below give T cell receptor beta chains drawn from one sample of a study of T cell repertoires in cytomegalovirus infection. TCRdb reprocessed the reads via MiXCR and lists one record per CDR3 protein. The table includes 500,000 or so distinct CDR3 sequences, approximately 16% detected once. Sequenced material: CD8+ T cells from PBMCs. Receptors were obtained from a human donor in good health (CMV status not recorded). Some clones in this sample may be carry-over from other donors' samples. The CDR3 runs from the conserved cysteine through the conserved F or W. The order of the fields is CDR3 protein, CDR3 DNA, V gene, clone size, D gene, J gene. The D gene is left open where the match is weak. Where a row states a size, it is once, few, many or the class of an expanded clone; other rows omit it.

cdr3_aa: CASSLPPSGRGTDTQYF; cdr3_nt: TGTGCCAGCAGCTTACCCCCTAGCGGGAGGGGCACAGATACGCAGTATTTT; v_call: TRBV14; clone_size: -; d_call: TRBD2; j_call: TRBJ2-3
cdr3_aa: CASSSGLLGGYTF; cdr3_nt: TGTGCCAGCAGCTCGGGCCTCCTGGGGGGCTACACCTTC; v_call: TRBV27; clone_size: many; d_call: -; j_call: TRBJ1-2
cdr3_aa: CASSITLDREAEAFF; cdr3_nt: TGTGCCAGTAGTATCACTCTGGACAGGGAGGCTGAAGCTTTCTTT; v_call: TRBV19; clone_size: few; d_call: TRBD1; j_call: TRBJ1-1
cdr3_aa: CASSQEVRADNSPLHF; cdr3_nt: TGCGCCAGCAGCCAAGAAGTAAGGGCGGATAATTCACCCCTCCACTTT; v_call: TRBV4-1; clone_size: few; d_call: -; j_call: TRBJ1-6
cdr3_aa: CASSQDPSGIQETQYF; cdr3_nt: TGTGCCAGCAGCCAAGATCCTAGCGGAATCCAAGAGACCCAGTACTTC; v_call: TRBV4-2; clone_size: few; d_call: TRBD2; j_call: TRBJ2-5
cdr3_aa: CASQGGGGVNEQFF; cdr3_nt: TGTGCCAGCCAAGGGGGGGGGGGCGTGAATGAGCAGTTCTTC; v_call: TRBV7-9; clone_size: -; d_call: -; j_call: TRBJ2-1
cdr3_aa: CASSPPTPYEQYF; cdr3_nt: TGTGCCAGCAGTCCCCCCACCCCCTACGAGCAGTACTTC; v_call: TRBV28; clone_size: few; d_call: -; j_call: TRBJ2-7
cdr3_aa: CATRTGGRGNEQFF; cdr3_nt: TGTGCCACCAGAACTGGCGGGAGAGGGAATGAGCAGTTCTTC; v_call: TRBV6-1; clone_size: -; d_call: TRBD2; j_call: TRBJ2-1
cdr3_aa: CAWSATWRGEAFF; cdr3_nt: TGTGCCTGGAGTGCCACCTGGAGGGGGGAAGCTTTCTTT; v_call: TRBV30; clone_size: few; d_call: -; j_call: TRBJ1-1
cdr3_aa: CASSTRFSGGNEQFF; cdr3_nt: TGTGCCAGCAGCACCCGTTTTTCAGGGGGGAATGAGCAGTTCTTC; v_call: TRBV7-2; clone_size: many; d_call: -; j_call: TRBJ2-1
cdr3_aa: CASSQPGQGRGYTF; cdr3_nt: TGCGCCAGCAGCCAACCTGGACAGGGGAGGGGCTACACCTTC; v_call: TRBV4-1; clone_size: few; d_call: TRBD1; j_call: TRBJ1-2
cdr3_aa: CASSAADSYNEQFF; cdr3_nt: TGTGCCAGCAGCGCAGCTGACTCCTACAATGAGCAGTTCTTC; v_call: TRBV9; clone_size: few; d_call: -; j_call: TRBJ2-1
cdr3_aa: CASSPGTRSETQYF; cdr3_nt: TGTGCCAGCAGTCCCGGGACTAGATCGGAGACCCAGTACTTC; v_call: TRBV12-3/TRBV12-4; clone_size: -; d_call: TRBD2; j_call: TRBJ2-5
cdr3_aa: CSVAGGHEQYF; cdr3_nt: TGCAGTGTGGCAGGGGGCCACGAGCAGTACTTC; v_call: TRBV20-1; clone_size: -; d_call: TRBD1; j_call: TRBJ2-7
cdr3_aa: CASSLGLAGGLQETQYF; cdr3_nt: TGTGCCAGCAGCTTAGGCCTAGCGGGGGGTCTCCAAGAGACCCAGTACTTC; v_call: TRBV7-6; clone_size: many; d_call: TRBD2; j_call: TRBJ2-5
cdr3_aa: CATSGHYNEQFF; cdr3_nt: TGTGCCACCAGCGGACATTACAATGAGCAGTTCTTC; v_call: TRBV15; clone_size: few; d_call: -; j_call: TRBJ2-1
cdr3_aa: CASSEWAGGSPLHF; cdr3_nt: TGTGCCAGCAGTGAATGGGCAGGGGGTTCACCCCTCCACTTT; v_call: TRBV25-1; clone_size: -; d_call: TRBD1; j_call: TRBJ1-6
cdr3_aa: CASTLGGGGAETQYF; cdr3_nt: TGTGCCAGCACCCTCGGGGGAGGGGGCGCAGAGACCCAGTACTTC; v_call: TRBV9; clone_size: -; d_call: -; j_call: TRBJ2-5
cdr3_aa: CASRGQGDAQPQHF; cdr3_nt: TGTGCCAGCAGGGGACAGGGCGATGCTCAGCCCCAGCATTTT; v_call: TRBV25-1; clone_size: -; d_call: TRBD1; j_call: TRBJ1-5
cdr3_aa: CASSNSGTPGDQPQHF; cdr3_nt: TGTGCCAGCAGCAACTCCGGGACCCCAGGGGATCAGCCCCAGCATTTT; v_call: TRBV6-1; clone_size: many; d_call: -; j_call: TRBJ1-5
cdr3_aa: CASRGLPGTANTEAFF; cdr3_nt: TGTGCCAGCAGAGGTCTTCCCGGGACCGCGAACACTGAAGCTTTCTTT; v_call: TRBV2; clone_size: many; d_call: -; j_call: TRBJ1-1
cdr3_aa: CASSIDQTSWKTQYF; cdr3_nt: TGTGCCAGTAGTATAGATCAGACTAGCTGGAAGACCCAGTACTTC; v_call: TRBV19; clone_size: -; d_call: TRBD2; j_call: TRBJ2-5